This paragraph covers one T cell receptor (beta chain) sequence. Its antigen is still unknown. Germline loops: CDR1 DFQATT, CDR2 SNEGSKA (reference sequence). Trimming took off 6 bases at V and 2 bases at J, with 20 bases between the two ends. CDR3 length: 15 amino acids. It was with random hexamers that about 0.45 to 1 ug RNA was reverse transcribed. An immunoSEQ multiplex PCR amplified TCR beta CDR3 over 54 Vbeta and 13 Jbeta. TCRdb recomputed calls from the immunoSEQ multiplex PCR reads with MiXCR, one row per CDR3 protein. The sample records 110,000 to 150,000 distinct CDR3 sequences, 90% to 95% being singletons. The data derive from a study of CD8 T cells in Susac syndrome. The study, taken as a whole, reports: It was acknowledged by the study that relatively few individuals were included in its TCR sequencing and HLA analysis.

The study used healthy donors as controls matched for age and sex. This TCR came from a human donor in good health. The sequencing input was CD8+ T cells from PBMCs. The genes are TRBV20-1 and TRBJ2-7; D may be TRBD2 (6 bases). In DNA, the CDR3 is TGCAGTGCCCTAGGCGACGCGGGACGAGCCTACGAGCAGTACTTC. Its protein is CSALGDAGRAYEQYF.